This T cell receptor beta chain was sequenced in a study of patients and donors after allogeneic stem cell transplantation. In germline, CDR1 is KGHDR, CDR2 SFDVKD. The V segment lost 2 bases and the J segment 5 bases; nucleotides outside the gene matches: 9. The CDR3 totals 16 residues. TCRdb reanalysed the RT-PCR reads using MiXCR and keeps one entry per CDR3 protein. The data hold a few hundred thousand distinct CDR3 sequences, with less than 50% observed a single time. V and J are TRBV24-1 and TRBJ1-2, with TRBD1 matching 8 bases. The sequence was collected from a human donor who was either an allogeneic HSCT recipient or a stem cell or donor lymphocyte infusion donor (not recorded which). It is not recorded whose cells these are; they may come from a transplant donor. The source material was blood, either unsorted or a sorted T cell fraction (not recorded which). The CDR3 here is CATSDSRRTGPYGYTF. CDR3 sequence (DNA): TGTGCCACCAGTGATTCCCGACGGACAGGGCCTTATGGCTACACCTTC.